The clone carrying this TCR beta chain was recorded a few times. Its cognate antigen is unknown. The source of the sample is a study of beta chain features in type 1 diabetes. Study-level results: A PCR bias possibly favoring shorter templates would apply equally to patients and controls. VDJ junctions from type 1 diabetes patients carried fewer insertions and larger deletions.

CDR1 is SGDLS, CDR2 YYNGEE, per germline. V lost 5 bases, J lost 2 bases, and 5 bases stayed unmatched. The CDR3 is 15 residues long. The investigators reverse transcribed all of the isolated RNA, so they sequenced expressed TCRB transcripts. Assay used: immunoSEQ multiplex PCR; TCRdb lists only in-frame clones, some missing. The sample records some 410,000 clones, approximately 15% being singletons. Sequenced sample: naive CD4+ T cells from blood. This clonotype was obtained from a man younger than 45 in good health. The chain joins TRBV9 to TRBJ2-3, with 10 bases aligning to TRBD2. The CDR3 coding sequence is TGTGCCAGCAGTCGGACTAGCGGACCCACAGATACGCAGTATTTT. This encodes CASSRTSGPTDTQYF. Based on the CDR3 plus reference TRBV9 and TRBJ2-3, the full variable domain is DSGVTQTPKHLITATGQRVTLRCSPRSGDLSVYWYQQSLDQGLQFLIQYYNGEERAKGNILERFSAQQFPDLHSELNLSSLELGDSALYFCASSRTSGPTDTQYFGPGTRLTVL.